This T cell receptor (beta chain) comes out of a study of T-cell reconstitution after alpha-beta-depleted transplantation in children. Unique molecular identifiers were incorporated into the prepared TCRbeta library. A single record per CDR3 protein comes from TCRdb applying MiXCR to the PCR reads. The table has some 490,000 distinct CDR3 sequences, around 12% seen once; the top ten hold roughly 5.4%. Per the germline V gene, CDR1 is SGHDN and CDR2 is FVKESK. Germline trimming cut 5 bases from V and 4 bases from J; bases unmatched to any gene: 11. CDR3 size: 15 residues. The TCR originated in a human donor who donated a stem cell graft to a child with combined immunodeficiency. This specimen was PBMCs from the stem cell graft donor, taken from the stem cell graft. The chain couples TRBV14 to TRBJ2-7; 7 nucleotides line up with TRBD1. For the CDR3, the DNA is TGTGCCAGCAGCTTCACGGGACAGCCTATTTACGAGCAGTACTTC. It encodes CASSFTGQPIYEQYF.